This T cell receptor beta chain was identified in a study of T-cell memory formation after mild COVID-19. As for the study in general: TCR clusters largely stayed donor specific. Findings and limits, study-wide: Among CD4+ contracting clones, most were CM and EM, and CD8+ ones EMRA. Nothing showed for sure that second-wave clones peaking on day 37 were SARS-CoV-2 specific.

CDR3 length: 15 residues. The germline V gene encodes CDR1 SGHAT and CDR2 FQNNGV. V was cut by 2 bases and J by 7 bases, with 15 bases left in between. MiXCR, applied by TCRdb to the 5' RACE reads, yields one record per CDR3 protein. Among 270,000 or so distinct CDR3 sequences, 15% to 20% were seen once, and the ten largest hold 22%. This clonotype was seen repeatedly, ten times or more. Antigen specificity is unknown. The origin of this receptor is a man between 18 and 35 years old who had mild COVID-19 (a few samples of this study predate the infection). Cell type and time point are not known. The chain employs TRBV11-2 and TRBJ2-1; no definite D call. What was sequenced was PBMCs or a T cell subset sorted from them (not recorded which). As DNA, the CDR3 is TGTGCCAGCAGCTTAATGGAAGGAAGGATGAATGAGCAGTTCTTC. It encodes CASSLMEGRMNEQFF.